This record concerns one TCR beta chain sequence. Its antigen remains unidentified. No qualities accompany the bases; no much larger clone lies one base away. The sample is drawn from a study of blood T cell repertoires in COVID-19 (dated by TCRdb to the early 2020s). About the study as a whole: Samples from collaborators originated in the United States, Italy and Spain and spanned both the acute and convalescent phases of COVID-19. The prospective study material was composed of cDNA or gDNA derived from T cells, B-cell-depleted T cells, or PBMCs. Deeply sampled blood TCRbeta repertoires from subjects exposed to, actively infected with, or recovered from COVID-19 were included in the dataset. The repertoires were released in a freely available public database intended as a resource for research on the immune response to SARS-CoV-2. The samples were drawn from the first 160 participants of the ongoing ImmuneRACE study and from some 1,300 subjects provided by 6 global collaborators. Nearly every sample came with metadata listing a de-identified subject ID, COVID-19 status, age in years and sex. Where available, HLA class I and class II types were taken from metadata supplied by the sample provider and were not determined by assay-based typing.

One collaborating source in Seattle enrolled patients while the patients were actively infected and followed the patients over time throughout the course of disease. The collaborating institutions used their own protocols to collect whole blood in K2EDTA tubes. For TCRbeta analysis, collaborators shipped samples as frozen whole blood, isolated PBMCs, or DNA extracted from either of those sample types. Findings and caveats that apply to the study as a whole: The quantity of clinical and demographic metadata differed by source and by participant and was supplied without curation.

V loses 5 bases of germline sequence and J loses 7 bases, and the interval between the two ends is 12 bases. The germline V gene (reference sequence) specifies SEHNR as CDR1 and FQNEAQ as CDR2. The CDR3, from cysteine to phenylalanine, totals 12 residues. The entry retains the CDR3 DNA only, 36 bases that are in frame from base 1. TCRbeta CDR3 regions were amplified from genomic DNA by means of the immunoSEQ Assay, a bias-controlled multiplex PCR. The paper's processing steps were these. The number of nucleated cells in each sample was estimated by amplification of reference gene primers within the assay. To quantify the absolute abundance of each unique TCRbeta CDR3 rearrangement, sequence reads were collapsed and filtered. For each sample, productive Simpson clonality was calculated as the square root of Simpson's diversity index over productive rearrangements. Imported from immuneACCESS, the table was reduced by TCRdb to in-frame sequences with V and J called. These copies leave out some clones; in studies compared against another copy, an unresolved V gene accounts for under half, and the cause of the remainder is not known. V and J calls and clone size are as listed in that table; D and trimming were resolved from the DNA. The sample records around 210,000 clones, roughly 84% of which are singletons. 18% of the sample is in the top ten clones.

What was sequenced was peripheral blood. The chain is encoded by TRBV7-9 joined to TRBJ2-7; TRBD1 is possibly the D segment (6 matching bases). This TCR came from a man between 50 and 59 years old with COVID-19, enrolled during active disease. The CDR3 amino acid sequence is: CASSGPTGEQYF. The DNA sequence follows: TGTGCCAGCAGCGGGCCGACAGGAGAGCAGTACTTC.